The rows below give T cell receptor beta chains drawn from one sample of a study of T-cell reconstitution after alpha-beta-depleted transplantation in children. One entry per CDR3 protein results from TCRdb running MiXCR on the PCR reads. Among roughly 220,000 distinct CDR3 sequences listed, under 8.5% were seen once. This specimen consisted of PBMCs, mostly from graft donor cells, obtained 360 days after TCRalphabeta/CD19-depleted stem cell transplant. Source of these receptors: a male patient aged 2-15 years who had a stem cell transplant for acute myeloid leukemia, so the T cells may come from the graft donor. Both conserved end residues are part of each CDR3. The order of the fields is V gene, clone size, J gene, CDR3 length, D gene, CDR3 DNA, CDR3 protein. The D gene is left open where the match is weak. Rows may omit the clone size; those that give it use once, few, many or a size class.

v_call: TRBV20-1
clone_size: .
j_call: TRBJ1-3
cdr3_length: 14
d_call: .
cdr3_nt: TGCAGTGCGGAGACTACCACGTCCGGAAACACCATATATTTT
cdr3_aa: CSAETTTSGNTIYF

v_call: TRBV6-5
clone_size: few
j_call: TRBJ2-5
cdr3_length: 13
d_call: .
cdr3_nt: TGTGCCAGCAGGCGCGGCAGGGAAGAGACCCAGTACTTC
cdr3_aa: CASRRGREETQYF

v_call: TRBV12-3/TRBV12-4
clone_size: many
j_call: TRBJ2-2
cdr3_length: 14
d_call: .
cdr3_nt: TGTGCCAGCAGTTTAGCGCTGAGGGCCGGGGAGCTGTTTTTT
cdr3_aa: CASSLALRAGELFF

v_call: TRBV12-3/TRBV12-4
clone_size: many
j_call: TRBJ2-4
cdr3_length: 16
d_call: TRBD2
cdr3_nt: TGTGCCAGCAGTTTAGCCGCAGGGACTAAAGGAAACATTCAGTACTTC
cdr3_aa: CASSLAAGTKGNIQYF

v_call: TRBV6-5
clone_size: many
j_call: TRBJ2-2
cdr3_length: 16
d_call: TRBD2
cdr3_nt: TGTGCCAGCAGTTTGAATCCTAGCGGGAGCACCGGGGAGCTGTTTTTT
cdr3_aa: CASSLNPSGSTGELFF

v_call: TRBV5-6
clone_size: few
j_call: TRBJ2-7
cdr3_length: 13
d_call: .
cdr3_nt: TGTGCCAGCAGGCCAAGGATTACCTACGAGCAGTACTTC
cdr3_aa: CASRPRITYEQYF

v_call: TRBV12-3/TRBV12-4
clone_size: .
j_call: TRBJ2-4
cdr3_length: 14
d_call: TRBD1
cdr3_nt: TGTGCCAGCAGCCCCGGACAGGGCAAAAACATTCAGTACTTC
cdr3_aa: CASSPGQGKNIQYF

v_call: TRBV5-1
clone_size: many
j_call: TRBJ2-5
cdr3_length: 14
d_call: .
cdr3_nt: TGCGCCGCAGGGTGGCCCACGGGCCAAGAGACCCAGTACTTC
cdr3_aa: CAAGWPTGQETQYF

v_call: TRBV12-3/TRBV12-4
clone_size: many
j_call: TRBJ1-4
cdr3_length: 15
d_call: TRBD1
cdr3_nt: TGTGCCAGCAGTCCCCAGACAGGGGGTGATGAAAAACTGTTTTTT
cdr3_aa: CASSPQTGGDEKLFF

v_call: TRBV24-1
clone_size: .
j_call: TRBJ2-5
cdr3_length: 15
d_call: .
cdr3_nt: TGTGCCACCAGTGATCCCGGACGGGGCCAAGAGACCCAGTACTTC
cdr3_aa: CATSDPGRGQETQYF

v_call: TRBV10-3
clone_size: .
j_call: TRBJ1-1
cdr3_length: 16
d_call: .
cdr3_nt: TGTGCCATCAGTGAGTCGAGCGGGGGCGGGAACACTGAAGCTTTCTTT
cdr3_aa: CAISESSGGGNTEAFF

v_call: TRBV2
clone_size: few
j_call: TRBJ2-2
cdr3_length: 12
d_call: .
cdr3_nt: TGTGCCAGGAATCAGGTCACCGGGGAGCTGTTTTTT
cdr3_aa: CARNQVTGELFF

v_call: TRBV30
clone_size: .
j_call: TRBJ1-1
cdr3_length: 11
d_call: .
cdr3_nt: TGTGCCTGGAGCACAGGGAATTTAGCTTTCTTT
cdr3_aa: CAWSTGNLAFF

v_call: TRBV29-1
clone_size: few
j_call: TRBJ2-5
cdr3_length: 13
d_call: .
cdr3_nt: TGCAGCGTTGAAACTGGGGCGGGTGAGACCCAGTACTTC
cdr3_aa: CSVETGAGETQYF

v_call: TRBV12-3/TRBV12-4
clone_size: many
j_call: TRBJ2-1
cdr3_length: 16
d_call: TRBD2
cdr3_nt: TGTGCCAGCAGTTATCGACTAGCGGGCTCCTACAATGAGCAGTTCTTC
cdr3_aa: CASSYRLAGSYNEQFF

v_call: TRBV2
clone_size: few
j_call: TRBJ2-1
cdr3_length: 15
d_call: .
cdr3_nt: TGTGCCAGCAGTAGACACACATCCCGGGGAGGTGAGCAGTTCTTC
cdr3_aa: CASSRHTSRGGEQFF

v_call: TRBV5-8
clone_size: .
j_call: TRBJ1-4
cdr3_length: 14
d_call: .
cdr3_nt: TGTGCCAGCAGCTTAGGTGGGGGATATGAAAAACTGTTTTTT
cdr3_aa: CASSLGGGYEKLFF

v_call: TRBV6-5
clone_size: .
j_call: TRBJ1-2
cdr3_length: 16
d_call: TRBD1
cdr3_nt: TGTGCCAGCAGTTACGCCGGGACAGGCGTGAAGGAAGGCTACACCTTC
cdr3_aa: CASSYAGTGVKEGYTF

v_call: TRBV5-1
clone_size: few
j_call: TRBJ2-7
cdr3_length: 15
d_call: .
cdr3_nt: TGCGCCAGCAACACGGCGCCATCTGCCTCCTACGAGCAGTACTTC
cdr3_aa: CASNTAPSASYEQYF

v_call: TRBV5-1
clone_size: .
j_call: TRBJ2-3
cdr3_length: 16
d_call: .
cdr3_nt: TGCGCCAGCAGCTTGAACCCGGGGGCCTTCACAGATACGCAGTATTTT
cdr3_aa: CASSLNPGAFTDTQYF

v_call: TRBV5-1
clone_size: .
j_call: TRBJ2-2
cdr3_length: 15
d_call: .
cdr3_nt: TGCGCCAGCAGCTCCCGACTACGGGGTTCCGGGGAGCTGTTTTTT
cdr3_aa: CASSSRLRGSGELFF

v_call: TRBV7-6
clone_size: many
j_call: TRBJ2-3
cdr3_length: 14
d_call: .
cdr3_nt: TGTGCCAGCAGCTTGTTGGGGGTCACAGATACGCAGTATTTT
cdr3_aa: CASSLLGVTDTQYF

v_call: TRBV11-2
clone_size: .
j_call: TRBJ2-3
cdr3_length: 17
d_call: .
cdr3_nt: TGTGCCAGCAGCTTAGCACCCTTAGACCCTGCACCCGATACGCAGTATTTT
cdr3_aa: CASSLAPLDPAPDTQYF

v_call: TRBV2
clone_size: many
j_call: TRBJ2-1
cdr3_length: 11
d_call: .
cdr3_nt: TGTGCCAGCAGGATCAGCATTGAGCAGTTCTTC
cdr3_aa: CASRISIEQFF

v_call: TRBV5-1
clone_size: many
j_call: TRBJ2-1
cdr3_length: 14
d_call: .
cdr3_nt: TGCGCCACCAAAGCGGGTGACTCCTACAATGAGCAGTTCTTC
cdr3_aa: CATKAGDSYNEQFF

v_call: TRBV12-3/TRBV12-4
clone_size: many
j_call: TRBJ2-1
cdr3_length: 13
d_call: .
cdr3_nt: TGTGCCAGCAGTCCCGGACCCGAGAATGAGCAGTTCTTC
cdr3_aa: CASSPGPENEQFF

v_call: TRBV5-1
clone_size: .
j_call: TRBJ2-1
cdr3_length: 15
d_call: .
cdr3_nt: TGCGCCAGCAGCTTGGTTGCAGGGGAAAAGAATGAGCAGTTCTTC
cdr3_aa: CASSLVAGEKNEQFF

v_call: TRBV15
clone_size: many
j_call: TRBJ2-7
cdr3_length: 13
d_call: .
cdr3_nt: TGTGCCACCAGCAGAGATTGGGCCTACGAGCAGTACTTC
cdr3_aa: CATSRDWAYEQYF

v_call: TRBV28
clone_size: many
j_call: TRBJ2-7
cdr3_length: 14
d_call: TRBD2
cdr3_nt: TGTGCCAGCAGTTTCGGCCTAGCGGTGGGGGAGCAGTACTTC
cdr3_aa: CASSFGLAVGEQYF

v_call: TRBV7-6
clone_size: few
j_call: TRBJ1-1
cdr3_length: 15
d_call: .
cdr3_nt: TGTGCCAGCAGCGAGCAGGGGCTTTGGAACACTGAAGCTTTCTTT
cdr3_aa: CASSEQGLWNTEAFF

v_call: TRBV24-1
clone_size: .
j_call: TRBJ2-3
cdr3_length: 16
d_call: TRBD2
cdr3_nt: TGTGCCACCAGTGACCCACTAGCGGGGATCACAGATACGCAGTATTTT
cdr3_aa: CATSDPLAGITDTQYF

v_call: TRBV12-3/TRBV12-4
clone_size: many
j_call: TRBJ1-4
cdr3_length: 12
d_call: .
cdr3_nt: TGTGCCAGCAGTTTATATGGCGAAAAACTGTTTTTT
cdr3_aa: CASSLYGEKLFF

v_call: TRBV2
clone_size: .
j_call: TRBJ2-5
cdr3_length: 16
d_call: .
cdr3_nt: TGTGCCAGCAGCCGAGACGCTACCCCATTAGGAGAGACCCAGTACTTC
cdr3_aa: CASSRDATPLGETQYF

v_call: TRBV12-3/TRBV12-4
clone_size: few
j_call: TRBJ2-2
cdr3_length: 14
d_call: .
cdr3_nt: TGTGCCAGCAGCGACCGGGCGAACACCGGGGAGCTGTTTTTT
cdr3_aa: CASSDRANTGELFF

v_call: TRBV3-1
clone_size: .
j_call: TRBJ1-1
cdr3_length: 12
d_call: .
cdr3_nt: TGTGCCAGCAGCCAAGTTGGGCGGGAAGCTTTCTTT
cdr3_aa: CASSQVGREAFF

v_call: TRBV7-8
clone_size: .
j_call: TRBJ1-1
cdr3_length: 15
d_call: .
cdr3_nt: TGTGCCAGCAGCACCGAGGCAGGGGTCGGCACTGAAGCTTTCTTT
cdr3_aa: CASSTEAGVGTEAFF

v_call: TRBV20-1
clone_size: .
j_call: TRBJ2-1
cdr3_length: 18
d_call: TRBD2
cdr3_nt: TGCAGTGCTTTAGTCAGCCGAGCGGGGAGAAGCTCCTACAATGAGCAGTTCTTC
cdr3_aa: CSALVSRAGRSSYNEQFF

v_call: TRBV20-1
clone_size: few
j_call: TRBJ2-1
cdr3_length: 15
d_call: TRBD2
cdr3_nt: TGCAGTGCTAGAGCCTGGACTAGCGGGATCAATGAGCAGTTCTTC
cdr3_aa: CSARAWTSGINEQFF

v_call: TRBV3-1
clone_size: few
j_call: TRBJ2-2
cdr3_length: 15
d_call: .
cdr3_nt: TGTGCCAGCAGCCAAGATCGGGCGGGGCCCGGGGAGCTGTTTTTT
cdr3_aa: CASSQDRAGPGELFF

v_call: TRBV7-6
clone_size: .
j_call: TRBJ2-5
cdr3_length: 15
d_call: .
cdr3_nt: TGTGCCAGCAGCTTAGACCAGGGGCCGGGAGAGACCCAGTACTTC
cdr3_aa: CASSLDQGPGETQYF

v_call: TRBV3-1
clone_size: many
j_call: TRBJ2-1
cdr3_length: 15
d_call: TRBD2
cdr3_nt: TGTGCCAGCAGCCAAATCGGACTAGGGTACAATGAGCAGTTCTTC
cdr3_aa: CASSQIGLGYNEQFF

v_call: TRBV20-1
clone_size: .
j_call: TRBJ2-5
cdr3_length: 14
d_call: TRBD2
cdr3_nt: TGCAGTGCTACTGGGACTAGCGGACAAGAGACCCAGTACTTC
cdr3_aa: CSATGTSGQETQYF